Presented here are 13 T cell receptor beta chains from one specimen sequenced in a study of shared clonotypes between healthy human individuals (dated by TCRdb to the early 2020s). Library method: the immunoSEQ multiplex PCR assay. The clones in this table, taken by TCRdb from immuneACCESS, are in-frame only. Not every clone is retained; where verified, under half of the shortfall comes from an unresolved V gene, and the cause of the rest is unknown. For this sample the table gives 1.6 million or so clones, of which 98% were detected only once. The ten biggest clones cover approximately 0.4% of the sample. The source material was naive CD4+ T cells sorted from blood. The cell subset or site label here, explained by the study, means: CD45RA+ positively selected. All receptors come from a man aged 25-45 years in good health.

The chain joins TRBV10-3 to TRBJ2-1; TRBD1 matches at 8 bases. The V gene end was trimmed by 9 bases and the J gene end by 1 base; junction bases not matched to a gene: 5. Germline loops: CDR1 ENHRY, CDR2 SYGVKD. The CDR3 has 14 residues. In DNA form, the CDR3 reads TGTGCCATTGACAGGGGTGGGTCCTACAATGAGCAGTTCTTC. It codes for CAIDRGGSYNEQFF.

V gene TRBV5-5 combines with J gene TRBJ1-5; TRBD1 agrees at 7 bases. The CDR3 length is 15 residues. CDR1 is SGHKS and CDR2 is YYEKEE in the germline V gene (reference sequence). Unmatched junction bases numbered 10, after V lost 4 bases and J lost 6 bases. CDR3 sequence reads: CASSSTGQASQPQHF. CDR3 nucleotides: TGTGCCAGCAGCAGCACCGGACAGGCCAGTCAGCCCCAGCATTTT. The full variable domain, its missing parts supplied by reference TRBV5-5 and TRBJ1-5, is DAGVTQSPTHLIKTRGQQVTLRCSPISGHKSVSWYQQVLGQGPQFIFQYYEKEERGRGNFPDRFSARQFPNYSSELNVNALLLGDSALYLCASSSTGQASQPQHFGDGTRLSIL.

V gene TRBV11-2 combines with J gene TRBJ2-1, with 8 bases aligning to TRBD1. Germline CDR1 and CDR2: SGHAT and FQNNGV. The CDR3 has 15 amino acids. The J segment lost 8 bases and the V segment lost 3 bases, leaving 9 bases of the junction unmatched. CDR3 protein: CASSFVTGVFYEQFF. Written as DNA, the CDR3 is TGTGCCAGCAGCTTTGTGACAGGGGTCTTTTATGAGCAGTTCTTC. Together with reference TRBV11-2 and TRBJ2-1, the CDR3 gives the full variable domain: EAGVAQSPRYKIIEKRQSVAFWCNPISGHATLYWYQQILGQGPKLLIQFQNNGVVDDSQLPKDRFSAERLKGVDSTLKIQPAKLEDSAVYLCASSFVTGVFYEQFFGPGTRLTVL.

The table lists this clone with a count of one. The chain links TRBV28 to TRBJ2-7, with D possibly being TRBD1 or TRBD2 (6 bases each). CDR1 is MDHEN and CDR2 is SYDVKM in the germline V gene. V was trimmed by 5 bases and J by 4 bases, leaving 15 bases between them. There are 14 residues in the CDR3. Written as DNA, the CDR3 is TGTGCCAGCAGTATGGGGGGCGGTGGGTACGAGCAGTACTTC. Translating it yields CASSMGGGGYEQYF.

The rearrangement joins TRBV5-4 to TRBJ2-2, with 13 positions matching TRBD2. This CDR3 comprises 16 residues. Trimming took 1 base from V and 4 from J; bases not matched to a gene: 1. Germline V lookup: CDR1 SGHNT, CDR2 YYREEE (reference sequence). Here the CDR3 DNA reads TGTGCCAGCAGCTTGACTAGCGGGAGGGGCACCGGGGAGCTGTTTTTT. As protein: CASSLTSGRGTGELFF.

The chain has TRBV5-4 and TRBJ1-1, with TRBD1 identical over 7 bases. This CDR3 is 16 amino acids long. The germline gives CDR1 SGHNT, CDR2 YYREEE (reference sequence). V gave up 1 base and J gave up 1 base; unmatched junction bases: 7. The CDR3 spells CASSLSHRGKNTEAFF. Here the CDR3 DNA reads TGTGCCAGCAGCTTGTCCCACAGGGGAAAGAACACTGAAGCTTTCTTT.

This chain's CDR3 is CASSGGTGGYSSYEQYF. The CDR3 DNA sequence: TGTGCCAGCAGCGGCGGGACAGGGGGCTATAGCTCCTACGAGCAGTACTTC. This chain joins TRBV7-9 and TRBJ2-7, with 12 bases fitting TRBD1. Unmatched junction bases numbered 8, after V lost 5 bases and J lost 0 bases. From germline, CDR1 is SEHNR and CDR2 FQNEAQ (reference sequence). The CDR3 spans 17 residues.

The rearrangement joins TRBV23-1 to TRBJ1-1; D remains ambiguous. TRBV23-1 is an open reading frame whose function is uncertain. V was pared by 1 base and J by 3 bases, with 9 bases between. The CDR3 extends over 14 amino acids. CDR3 nucleotides: TGCGCCAGCAGTCAATATACAGACTACACTGAAGCTTTCTTT. This encodes CASSQYTDYTEAFF.

The chain couples TRBV7-2 to TRBJ2-3; no firm D call. Per the germline V gene, CDR1 is SGHTA and CDR2 is FQGNSA. Deletions cut 7 bases from V and 6 bases from J, with 20 bases between. There are 15 residues in the CDR3. The CDR3 region has the DNA TGTGCCAGCACCCCCGCGCATCATGATCCGGATACGCAGTATTTT. This sequence encodes CASTPAHHDPDTQYF.

This clone was detected only once. The gene calls are TRBV18 and TRBJ2-1, with TRBD2 matching over 16 bases. The CDR3 loop spans 15 amino acids. CDR1 and CDR2 from the germline V gene are KGHSH and LQKENI. V gave up 6 bases and J gave up 10 bases; unmatched junction bases: 6. The CDR3, as DNA: TGTGCCAGCTCTGAGGGACTAGCGGGAGGGCCAGAGCAGTTCTTC. It is translated as CASSEGLAGGPEQFF.

The genes are TRBV28 and TRBJ1-1; D gene ambiguous. Germline-derived CDR1 and CDR2 are MDHEN and SYDVKM. V was clipped by 3 bases and J by 11 bases, with 16 bases between them. This CDR3 region has 13 residues. The CDR3 DNA sequence: TGTGCCAGCAGTTTGGCCAGACCAGATGGGGCTTTCTTT. Translation: CASSLARPDGAFF. The full variable domain, in which reference TRBV28 and TRBJ1-1 provide the parts outside the CDR3, is DVKVTQSSRYLVKRTGEKVFLECVQDMDHENMFWYRQDPGLGLRLIYFSYDVKMKEKGDIPEGYSVSREKKERFSLILESASTNQTSMYLCASSLARPDGAFFGQGTRLTVV.

The chain carries TRBV11-2 and TRBJ2-4; D unresolved. CDR1 SGHAT and CDR2 FQNNGV come from the germline V gene. CDR3 size: 15 residues. The V and J ends lost 4 bases and 7 bases respectively, with 17 bases between them. In DNA, the CDR3 is TGTGCCAGCAGCTCCGATCTTTCTCCCGGGAACATTCAGTACTTC. Translated: CASSSDLSPGNIQYF.

V usage is TRBV5-4 and J usage is TRBJ2-1; 7 positions match TRBD1. This CDR3 has 15 amino acids. V lost 4 bases to trimming and J lost 2 bases; unmatched junction nucleotides: 6. The germline CDR1 and CDR2 sequences are SGHNT and YYREEE (reference sequence). The CDR3 spells CASSIGGGAYNEQFF. The CDR3 DNA follows: TGTGCCAGCAGCATAGGGGGCGGAGCCTACAATGAGCAGTTCTTC.